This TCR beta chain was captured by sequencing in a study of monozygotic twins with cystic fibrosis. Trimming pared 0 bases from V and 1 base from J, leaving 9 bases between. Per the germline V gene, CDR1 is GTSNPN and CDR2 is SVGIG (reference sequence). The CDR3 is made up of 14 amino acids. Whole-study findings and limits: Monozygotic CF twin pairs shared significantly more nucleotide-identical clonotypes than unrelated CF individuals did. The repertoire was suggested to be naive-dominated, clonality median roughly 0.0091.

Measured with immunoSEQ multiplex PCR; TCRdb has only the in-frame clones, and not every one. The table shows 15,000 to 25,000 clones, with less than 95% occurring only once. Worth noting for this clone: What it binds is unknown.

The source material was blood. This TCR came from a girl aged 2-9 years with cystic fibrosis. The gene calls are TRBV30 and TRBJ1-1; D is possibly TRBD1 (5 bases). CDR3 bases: TGTGCCTGGAGTGTACGGGGGGGGAACACTGAAGCTTTCTTT. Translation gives CAWSVRGGNTEAFF. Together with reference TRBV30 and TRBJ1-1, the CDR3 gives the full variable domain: SQTIHQWPATLVQPVGSPLSLECTVEGTSNPNLYWYRQAAGRGLQLLFYSVGIGQISSEVPQNLSASRPQDRQFILSSKKLLLSDSGFYLCAWSVRGGNTEAFFGQGTRLTVV.